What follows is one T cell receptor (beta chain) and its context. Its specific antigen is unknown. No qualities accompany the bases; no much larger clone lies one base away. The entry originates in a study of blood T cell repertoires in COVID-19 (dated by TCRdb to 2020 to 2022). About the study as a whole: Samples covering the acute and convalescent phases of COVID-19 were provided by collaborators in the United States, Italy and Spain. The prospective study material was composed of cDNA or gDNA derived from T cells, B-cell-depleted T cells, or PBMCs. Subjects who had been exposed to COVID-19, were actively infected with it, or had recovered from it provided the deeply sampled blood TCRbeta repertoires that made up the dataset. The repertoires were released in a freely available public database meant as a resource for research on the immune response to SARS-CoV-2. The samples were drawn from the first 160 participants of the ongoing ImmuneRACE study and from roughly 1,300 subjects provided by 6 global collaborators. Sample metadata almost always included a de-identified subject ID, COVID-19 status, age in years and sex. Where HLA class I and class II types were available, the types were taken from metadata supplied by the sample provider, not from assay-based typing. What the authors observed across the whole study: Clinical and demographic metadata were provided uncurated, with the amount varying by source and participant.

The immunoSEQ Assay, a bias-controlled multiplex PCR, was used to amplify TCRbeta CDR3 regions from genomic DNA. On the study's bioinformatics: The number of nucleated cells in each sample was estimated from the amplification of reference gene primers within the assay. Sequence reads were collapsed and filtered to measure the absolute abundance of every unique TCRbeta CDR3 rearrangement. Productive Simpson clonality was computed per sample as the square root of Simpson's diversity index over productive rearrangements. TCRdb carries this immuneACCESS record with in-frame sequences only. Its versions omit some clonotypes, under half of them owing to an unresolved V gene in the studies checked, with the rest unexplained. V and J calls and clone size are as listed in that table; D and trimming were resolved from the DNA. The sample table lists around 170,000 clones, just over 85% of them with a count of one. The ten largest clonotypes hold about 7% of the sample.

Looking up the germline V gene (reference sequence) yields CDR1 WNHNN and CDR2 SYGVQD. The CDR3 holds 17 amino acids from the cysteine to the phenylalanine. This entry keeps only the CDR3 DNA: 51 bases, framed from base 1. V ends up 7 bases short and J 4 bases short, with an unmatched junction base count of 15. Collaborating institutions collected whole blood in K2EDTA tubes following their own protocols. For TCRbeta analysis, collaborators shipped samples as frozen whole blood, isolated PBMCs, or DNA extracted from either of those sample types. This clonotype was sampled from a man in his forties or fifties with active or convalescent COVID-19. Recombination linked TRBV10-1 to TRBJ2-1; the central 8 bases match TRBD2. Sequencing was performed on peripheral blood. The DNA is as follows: TGCGCCAGCAAGAGTACTAGCGGCCTCAAAACATACAATGAGCAGTTCTTC. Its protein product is CASKSTSGLKTYNEQFF.